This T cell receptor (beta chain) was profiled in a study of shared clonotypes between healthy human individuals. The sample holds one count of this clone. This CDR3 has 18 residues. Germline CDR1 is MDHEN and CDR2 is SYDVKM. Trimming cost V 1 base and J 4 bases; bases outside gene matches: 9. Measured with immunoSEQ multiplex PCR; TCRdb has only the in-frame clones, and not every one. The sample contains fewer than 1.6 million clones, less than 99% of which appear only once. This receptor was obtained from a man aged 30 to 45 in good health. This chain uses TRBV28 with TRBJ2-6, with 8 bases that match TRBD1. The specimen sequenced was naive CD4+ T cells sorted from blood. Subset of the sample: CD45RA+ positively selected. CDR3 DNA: TGTGCCAGCAGTTTATTTCGGCAGGGGGCGACAGGGGCCAACGTCCTGACTTTC. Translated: CASSLFRQGATGANVLTF.